This T cell receptor (gamma chain) was sequenced during a study of Vδ1+ human thymocytes. This CDR3 has 10 amino acids. Germline CDR1 is VINAFY and CDR2 is YDVSNSKD. V shed 4 bases and J 12 bases; nucleotides not matched to a gene: 6. The sorted cells were CD3+ Vdelta1+ Vdelta2- thymocytes from alphabeta-depleted thymus. Extracted RNA was reverse transcribed into cDNA. Multiplex PCR used pooled V-gene forward primers and a constant-region reverse primer to amplify CDR3s. TCRdb re-called the multiplex PCR reads using CATT. Here the sample spans some 11,000 gamma-chain clones, under 55% being singletons. General study results and limits: Despite high sort purity, roughly 20% of thymic T cell receptor delta sequences were Vdelta2. Many TRG clonotypes were shared between donors; TRD repertoires were essentially private. The authors advised highly purified populations and single-cell validation. Thymic TRG and TRD repertoires appeared highly polyclonal.

Remarks on this clone: The target antigen is unknown.

The V call is TRGV5, the J call TRGJ1 or TRGJ2. As TCRdb names no J gene, one was assigned here on the basis of a DNA match to germline. The clonotype comes from a boy under two years old who had congenital heart surgery. The sequencing sample was made of Vdelta1+ gamma-delta thymocytes from the thymus. Subset noted: FACS-sorted CD3+ TCRalphabeta- TCRVdelta1+ TCRVdelta2- thymocytes. CDR3 region: CATWDGWKLF. Written as DNA, the CDR3 is TGTGCCACCTGGGATGGATGGAAACTCTTT.